These T cell receptor beta chains were read from a single sample in a study of blood T cell repertoires in COVID-19. TCRdb keeps only in-frame clones here, not all; method: immunoSEQ multiplex PCR. The sample lists roughly 700,000 clones; 85% to 90% were seen once. The sample consisted of peripheral blood. The receptors here all came from a young woman with acute or convalescent COVID-19. Each CDR3 is given with its conserved first and last residue. The D gene is left open where the match is weak. The size entry is marked missing in some rows and otherwise reads once, few, many or a size class.

j_call,clone_size,v_call,d_call,cdr3_nt,cdr3_aa
TRBJ2-7,-,TRBV30,TRBD1,TGTGCCTGGGGGACAGGGGACTGGTACGAGCAGTACTTC,CAWGTGDWYEQYF
TRBJ2-6,-,TRBV24-1,-,TGTGCCACCAGTGACCCTGGACAGTCTGGGGCCAACGTCCTGACTTTC,CATSDPGQSGANVLTF
TRBJ1-3,-,TRBV7-9,TRBD1,TGTGCCAGCAGCAAACAGGGGGCGCCTGGAAACACCATATATTTT,CASSKQGAPGNTIYF
TRBJ1-2,-,TRBV28,TRBD1,TGTGCCAGCAGAGAAACAGGGGGACTTGACTATGGCTACACCTTC,CASRETGGLDYGYTF
TRBJ1-2,-,TRBV7-4,-,TGTGCCAGCAGACCCTCGACAGGTAAGGACTATGGCTACACCTTC,CASRPSTGKDYGYTF
TRBJ1-1,-,TRBV6-5,-,TGTGCCAGCAGACAGGGTCCTGAAGCTTTCTTT,CASRQGPEAFF
TRBJ1-4,once,TRBV7-2,TRBD1,TGTGCCAGCAGCTTAGGGAGGGGGCGAGAAAAACTGTTTTTT,CASSLGRGREKLFF
TRBJ1-5,-,TRBV2,-,TGTGCCAGCAGTGAAATATCCGGGCCCCAGCATTTT,CASSEISGPQHF
TRBJ2-2,-,TRBV10-2,-,TGCGCCAGCATGCCTAGAACGAACACCGGGGAGCTGTTTTTT,CASMPRTNTGELFF
TRBJ1-2,-,TRBV2,-,TGTGCCAGCAGTGAACGCCAACAGGGACGCTGGGGTGGCTACACCTTC,CASSERQQGRWGGYTF
TRBJ2-1,-,TRBV6-2/TRBV6-3,TRBD2,TGTGCCAGCAGTGCGACGGGGGGACCTTACAATGAGCAGTTCTTC,CASSATGGPYNEQFF